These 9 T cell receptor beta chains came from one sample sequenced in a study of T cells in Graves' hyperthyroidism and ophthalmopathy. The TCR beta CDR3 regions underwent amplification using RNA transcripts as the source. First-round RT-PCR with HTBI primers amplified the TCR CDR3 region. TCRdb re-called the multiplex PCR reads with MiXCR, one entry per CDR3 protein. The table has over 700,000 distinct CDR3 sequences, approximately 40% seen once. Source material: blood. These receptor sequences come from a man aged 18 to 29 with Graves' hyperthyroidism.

CDR3 nucleotide sequence: TGTGCCAGCAGTGACTCCGGGGATGGCACCGGGGAGCTGTTTTTT. It translates to CASSDSGDGTGELFF. The chain couples TRBV6-4 to TRBJ2-2, with D possibly being TRBD2 (5 bases). CDR1 MRHNA and CDR2 SNTAGT come from the germline V gene. The CDR3 consists of 15 residues. V lost 0 bases, J lost 4 bases, and 9 bases lay in between.

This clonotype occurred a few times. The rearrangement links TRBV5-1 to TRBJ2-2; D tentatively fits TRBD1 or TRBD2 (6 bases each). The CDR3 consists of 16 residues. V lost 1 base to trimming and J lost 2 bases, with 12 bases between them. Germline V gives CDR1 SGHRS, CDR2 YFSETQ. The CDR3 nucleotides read TGCGCCAGCAGCTTGTTCCCCGGGGGCAACACCGGGGAGCTGTTTTTT. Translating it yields CASSLFPGGNTGELFF. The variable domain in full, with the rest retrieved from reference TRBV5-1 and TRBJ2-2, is KAGVTQTPRYLIKTRGQQVTLSCSPISGHRSVSWYQQTPGQGLQFLFEYFSETQRNKGNFPGRFSGRQFSNSRSEMNVSTLELGDSALYLCASSLFPGGNTGELFFGEGSRLTVL.

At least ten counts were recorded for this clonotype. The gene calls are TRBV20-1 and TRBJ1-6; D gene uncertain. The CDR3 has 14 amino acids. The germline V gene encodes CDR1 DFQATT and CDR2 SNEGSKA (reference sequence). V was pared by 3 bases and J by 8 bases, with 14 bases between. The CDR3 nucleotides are TGCAGTGCTAGGGTGGGTGTAGGATATTCACCCCTCCACTTT. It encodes CSARVGVGYSPLHF.

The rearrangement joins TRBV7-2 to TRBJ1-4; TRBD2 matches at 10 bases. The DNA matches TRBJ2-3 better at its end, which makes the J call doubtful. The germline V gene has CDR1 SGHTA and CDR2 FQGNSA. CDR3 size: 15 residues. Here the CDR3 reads CASSSSGRGTDTQYF. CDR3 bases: TGTGCCAGCAGCTCGAGCGGGAGGGGGACAGATACGCAGTATTTT.

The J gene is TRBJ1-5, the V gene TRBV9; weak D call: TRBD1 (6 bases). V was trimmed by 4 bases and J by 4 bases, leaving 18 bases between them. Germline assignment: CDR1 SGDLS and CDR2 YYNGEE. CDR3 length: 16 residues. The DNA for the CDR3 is TGTGCCAGCAGCCAAAACGTGCCAGGGGCGAATCAGCCCCAGCATTTT. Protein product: CASSQNVPGANQPQHF.

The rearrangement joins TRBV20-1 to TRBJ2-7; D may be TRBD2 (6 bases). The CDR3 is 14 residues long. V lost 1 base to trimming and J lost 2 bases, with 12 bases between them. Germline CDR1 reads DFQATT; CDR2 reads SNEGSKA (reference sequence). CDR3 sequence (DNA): TGCAGTGCTAGAGTGATAGCGGAGACCTACGAGCAGTACTTC. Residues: CSARVIAETYEQYF.

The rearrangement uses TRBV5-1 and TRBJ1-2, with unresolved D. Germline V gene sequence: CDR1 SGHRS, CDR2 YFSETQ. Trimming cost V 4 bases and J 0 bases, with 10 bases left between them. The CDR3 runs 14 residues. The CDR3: CASSQDGTNYGYTF. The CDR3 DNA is TGCGCCAGCAGCCAGGATGGAACTAACTATGGCTACACCTTC.

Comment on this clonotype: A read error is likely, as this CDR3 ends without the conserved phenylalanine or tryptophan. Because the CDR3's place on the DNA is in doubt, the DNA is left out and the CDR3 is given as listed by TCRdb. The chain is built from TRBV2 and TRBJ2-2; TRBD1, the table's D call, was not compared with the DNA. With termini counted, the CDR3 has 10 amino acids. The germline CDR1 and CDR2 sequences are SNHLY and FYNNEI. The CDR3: CATIGDRGFY.

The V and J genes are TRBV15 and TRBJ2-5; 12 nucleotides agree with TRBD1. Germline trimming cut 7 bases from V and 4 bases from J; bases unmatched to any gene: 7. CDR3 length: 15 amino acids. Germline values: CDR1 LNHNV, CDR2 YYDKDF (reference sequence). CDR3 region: CATTRGQGAVETQYF. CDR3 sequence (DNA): TGTGCCACCACTCGGGGACAGGGGGCAGTAGAGACCCAGTACTTC.